The rows below give T cell receptor beta chains drawn from one sample of a study of Ad26.COV2.S vaccination and SARS-CoV-2 variants. Method: immunoSEQ multiplex PCR; TCRdb's copy keeps in-frame clones and lacks some. The sample lists roughly 380,000 clones, roughly 84% occurring once. The sequences come from peripheral blood, collected in a trial of Ad26.COV2.S vaccine versus placebo. Every receptor here comes from a person between 18 and 65 years old who received the Ad26.COV2.S COVID-19 vaccine or a placebo. CDR3s include the opening cysteine and the closing phenylalanine or tryptophan. The D gene is left open where the match is weak. For some rows the clone size is stated as once, few or many, or as a class when expanded; others skip it.

v_call	clone_size	d_call	j_call	cdr3_nt	cdr3_aa
TRBV7-6	.	.	TRBJ1-2	TGTGCCAGCAGCTTTTCTTCGGGGGCGCTTAACTATGGCTACACCTTC	CASSFSSGALNYGYTF
TRBV9	.	TRBD1	TRBJ2-5	TGTGCCAGTCCGTCCAGGGGGCATCAAGAGACCCAGTACTTC	CASPSRGHQETQYF
TRBV5-5	.	.	TRBJ2-1	TGTGCCAGCAGCTTGGGGACAGACTACAATGAGCAGTTCTTC	CASSLGTDYNEQFF
TRBV7-2	.	.	TRBJ2-7	TGTGCCAGCAGCTTAGCGCTGAGTAGGGCCTACGAGCAGTACTTC	CASSLALSRAYEQYF
TRBV24-1	.	.	TRBJ1-1	TGTGCCACCAGTCCACCCCCAGGGTGGGGACGGAACACTGAAGCTTTCTTT	CATSPPPGWGRNTEAFF
TRBV7-3	.	.	TRBJ1-2	TGTGCCAGCAGCCCCCTCTCTGCGGGGGACTATGGCTACACCTTC	CASSPLSAGDYGYTF
TRBV7-8	once	.	TRBJ2-7	TGTGCCAGCAGCCCACAACCTGGGGCCTCCTACGAGCAGTACTTC	CASSPQPGASYEQYF
TRBV7-9	.	.	TRBJ1-2	TGTGCCAGCAGCACAGGGATCGAATCTGGCTACACCTTC	CASSTGIESGYTF
TRBV27	once	TRBD2	TRBJ2-7	TGTGCCAGCAGTTGGGCGGGGGGCAACTACGAGCAGTACTTC	CASSWAGGNYEQYF
TRBV19	.	.	TRBJ2-7	TGTGCCAGTAGTGCTCGCAGGGCTAAGGACGAGCAGTACTTC	CASSARRAKDEQYF
TRBV2	few	.	TRBJ2-1	TGTGCCAGCTCGCAGGAAACCTACAATGAGCAGTTCTTC	CASSQETYNEQFF
TRBV9	.	TRBD2	TRBJ2-3	TGTGCCAGCAGCGTTCCTAGCGGGGGACTGGGGGATACGCAGTATTTT	CASSVPSGGLGDTQYF
TRBV19	.	TRBD1	TRBJ1-2	TGTGCCAGTACCACCCCTCGGGACAGGAGGACTGGGGGCTACACCTTC	CASTTPRDRRTGGYTF
TRBV12-3/TRBV12-4	.	.	TRBJ1-1	TGTGCCAGCAGCCCGGGGGGTACTGAAGCTTTCTTT	CASSPGGTEAFF
TRBV5-1	.	.	TRBJ2-1	TGCGCCAGCAGCTTGGGAGGCCTGGATGAGCAGTTCTTC	CASSLGGLDEQFF
TRBV19	once	.	TRBJ1-5	TGTGCCAGTAGTATCACGGTGAATAGCAATCAGCCCCAGCATTTT	CASSITVNSNQPQHF
TRBV5-1	.	.	TRBJ2-5	TGCGCCAGCAGCTTGGCCTATCTGGCGACCCAGTACTTC	CASSLAYLATQYF
TRBV27	.	.	TRBJ2-1	TGTGCCAGCTCGACCCCAGCGGCCTCGCCACCGGGTGAGCAGTTCTTC	CASSTPAASPPGEQFF
TRBV19	.	.	TRBJ2-4	TGTGCCAGTAGTACTGGCAGGGGGGGCAAAAACATTCAGTACTTC	CASSTGRGGKNIQYF
TRBV29-1	.	.	TRBJ1-1	TGCAGCGCTGGAGGTAGGTTGAACACTGAAGCTTTCTTT	CSAGGRLNTEAFF
TRBV14	.	.	TRBJ1-1	TGTGCCACCTCCGGGGTATTGAACACTGAAGCTTTCTTT	CATSGVLNTEAFF
TRBV7-9	.	.	TRBJ2-1	TGTGCCAGCAGCTCAATCTTGTCAAGCTCCTACAATGAGCAGTTCTTC	CASSSILSSSYNEQFF
TRBV5-1	.	TRBD1	TRBJ1-5	TGCGCCAGCAGCTTGGGCCCTAAGACAGGGGGCGGAGAGCCCCAGCATTTT	CASSLGPKTGGGEPQHF
TRBV5-8	.	.	TRBJ2-7	TGTGCCAGCAGCTTGTTATGGGACAAAGCCTACGAGCAGTACTTC	CASSLLWDKAYEQYF
TRBV30	.	TRBD1	TRBJ1-2	TGTGCCTGGAGGGACACTGACAGGGGATCCTTC	CAWRDTDRGSF
TRBV6-5	.	.	TRBJ2-1	TGTGCCAGCACCCTCAGCCCGAGCTCCTACAATGAGCAGTTCTTC	CASTLSPSSYNEQFF
TRBV6-2/TRBV6-3	.	.	TRBJ1-1	TGTGCCAGCAGTTACGCGGTGGGGCGCGAAGCTTTCTTT	CASSYAVGREAFF
TRBV19	.	TRBD1	TRBJ1-6	TGTGCCAGTACCCAAGCCGGGACAGGCGATTCACCCCTCCACTTT	CASTQAGTGDSPLHF
TRBV7-8	once	.	TRBJ1-5	TGTGCCAGCAGCTCGGACAGTCTACCCAATCAGCCCCAGCATTTT	CASSSDSLPNQPQHF
TRBV19	.	TRBD1	TRBJ2-7	TGTGCCAGTAACGCCGGGACAGGGAGACACGAGCAGTACTTC	CASNAGTGRHEQYF
TRBV11-2	once	.	TRBJ1-3	TGTGCCAGCAGCTTAGCCCTCAGGGCTGGAAACACCATATATTTT	CASSLALRAGNTIYF
TRBV7-3	once	.	TRBJ2-2	TGTGCCAGCAGCCCCCGGGGCGGGGTCAACACCGGGGAGCTGTTTTTT	CASSPRGGVNTGELFF
TRBV5-4	once	.	TRBJ1-1	TGTGCCAGCAGCCAGGAATATTTGAACACTGAAGCTTTCTTT	CASSQEYLNTEAFF